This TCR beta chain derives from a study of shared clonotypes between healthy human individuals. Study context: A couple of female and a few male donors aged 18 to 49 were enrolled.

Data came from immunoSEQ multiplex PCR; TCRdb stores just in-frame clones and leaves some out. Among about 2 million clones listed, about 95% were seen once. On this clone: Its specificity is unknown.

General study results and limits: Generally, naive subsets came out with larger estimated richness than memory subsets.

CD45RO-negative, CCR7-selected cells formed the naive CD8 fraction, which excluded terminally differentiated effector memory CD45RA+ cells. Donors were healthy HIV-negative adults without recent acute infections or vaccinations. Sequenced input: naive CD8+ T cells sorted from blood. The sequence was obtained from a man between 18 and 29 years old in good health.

The DNA of the CDR3 is TGTGCCAGCAGCTTACCGGACACTCTCACCTACGAGCAGTACTTC. The encoded protein is CASSLPDTLTYEQYF. The J gene is TRBJ2-7, the V gene TRBV7-8; tentative D call: TRBD1 (5 bases). Germline lookup yields CDR1 SGHVS and CDR2 FQNEAQ. This CDR3 has 15 residues. Deletions cut 2 bases from V and 2 bases from J, with 13 bases between.